This T cell receptor (beta chain) was identified in a study of cytomegalovirus exposure and HLA in healthy donors. General study results and limits: A few V segments could not be told apart, such as TRBV6-2 and TRBV6-3, and were left out. Certain sequence variants were highly shared and formed a cluster, and this cluster was likely a sequencing artifact. TCR sequences were mostly rare, though some public TCRs occurred in many donors.

Of note for this clone: Antigen specificity is unknown.

Primers included in the PCR were 60 Vbeta and 13 Jbeta primers. Using immunoSEQ multiplex PCR, the repertoire was profiled, and TCRdb retains in-frame clones only, with some absent. The sample includes more than 90,000 clones, just under 70% seen only once; the top ten take 2.7%. Trimming shortened V by 7 bases and J by 3 bases, and 13 bases separated the two germline ends. The CDR3 consists of 14 residues. Germline-derived CDR1 and CDR2 are SNHLY and FYNNEI. Material: PBMCs. This chain links TRBV2 with TRBJ1-5; no firm D call. The clonotype was recovered from a man aged 45-65 years in good health and CMV-seronegative. CDR3 in amino acids: CASKLDGLNQPQHF. CDR3 sequence (DNA): TGTGCCAGCAAGTTAGACGGACTCAATCAGCCCCAGCATTTT.